This T cell receptor (beta chain) was sequenced in a study of CXCR3-negative and CXCR3-positive naive CD8 T cells. General study findings and limits: In both naive subsets diversity was comparably high, whereas memory CD8+ cells showed much lower diversity. The study inferred TCR strength from TRB CDR3 properties and found comparable surface CD5 between naive subsets. CXCR3-positive naive cells had more hydrophobic TRB CDR3s than CXCR3-negative naive cells.

From germline, CDR1 is MNHEY and CDR2 SVGEGT. This CDR3 contains 16 residues. Subsets of CD8+ T cells were each sorted in triplicate at 300,000 or so cells apiece. With respect to this clonotype: Its antigen is as yet unknown.

cDNA libraries for TRB were generated by 5' RACE incorporating UMI labels. TCRdb re-called the 5' RACE reads and gives one entry per CDR3 protein, without DNA. The sample has roughly 86,000 distinct CDR3 sequences. The rearrangement joins TRBV6-2 or TRBV6-3 to TRBJ2-1; TCRdb returns TRBD1, unconfirmable since there is no DNA. The receptor comes from a human donor in good health. Some clones in this sample may be carry-over from other donors' samples. Sequencing input: naive CXCR3- CD8+ T cells from blood. As to subset: CD45RO-CCR7+CD27+CD95- naive CD8+ T cells lacking CXCR3 (TNR3-). The CDR3 here is CASSYSKMGGGDEQFF.